This T cell receptor (beta chain) was recovered during a study of T-cell memory formation after mild COVID-19. TCRdb processed the 5' RACE reads anew with MiXCR; each CDR3 protein has one entry. The data contain just under 350,000 distinct CDR3 sequences, under 15% of them singletons. In germline, CDR1 is MNHEY, CDR2 SMNVEV (reference sequence). This CDR3 has 13 residues. V shed 6 bases and J 3 bases; nucleotides not matched to a gene: 3. This clonotype was seen more than once but under ten times. The clonotype was recovered from a man aged 18 to 29 who had mild COVID-19 (a few samples of this study predate the infection). Cell type and time point are not known. Sequenced input: PBMCs or a T cell subset sorted from them (not recorded which). The chain carries TRBV27 and TRBJ1-2; 8 bases fit TRBD1. The chain's CDR3 is CASRGQGHYGYTF. DNA for the CDR3: TGTGCCAGCAGAGGACAGGGCCACTATGGCTACACCTTC.